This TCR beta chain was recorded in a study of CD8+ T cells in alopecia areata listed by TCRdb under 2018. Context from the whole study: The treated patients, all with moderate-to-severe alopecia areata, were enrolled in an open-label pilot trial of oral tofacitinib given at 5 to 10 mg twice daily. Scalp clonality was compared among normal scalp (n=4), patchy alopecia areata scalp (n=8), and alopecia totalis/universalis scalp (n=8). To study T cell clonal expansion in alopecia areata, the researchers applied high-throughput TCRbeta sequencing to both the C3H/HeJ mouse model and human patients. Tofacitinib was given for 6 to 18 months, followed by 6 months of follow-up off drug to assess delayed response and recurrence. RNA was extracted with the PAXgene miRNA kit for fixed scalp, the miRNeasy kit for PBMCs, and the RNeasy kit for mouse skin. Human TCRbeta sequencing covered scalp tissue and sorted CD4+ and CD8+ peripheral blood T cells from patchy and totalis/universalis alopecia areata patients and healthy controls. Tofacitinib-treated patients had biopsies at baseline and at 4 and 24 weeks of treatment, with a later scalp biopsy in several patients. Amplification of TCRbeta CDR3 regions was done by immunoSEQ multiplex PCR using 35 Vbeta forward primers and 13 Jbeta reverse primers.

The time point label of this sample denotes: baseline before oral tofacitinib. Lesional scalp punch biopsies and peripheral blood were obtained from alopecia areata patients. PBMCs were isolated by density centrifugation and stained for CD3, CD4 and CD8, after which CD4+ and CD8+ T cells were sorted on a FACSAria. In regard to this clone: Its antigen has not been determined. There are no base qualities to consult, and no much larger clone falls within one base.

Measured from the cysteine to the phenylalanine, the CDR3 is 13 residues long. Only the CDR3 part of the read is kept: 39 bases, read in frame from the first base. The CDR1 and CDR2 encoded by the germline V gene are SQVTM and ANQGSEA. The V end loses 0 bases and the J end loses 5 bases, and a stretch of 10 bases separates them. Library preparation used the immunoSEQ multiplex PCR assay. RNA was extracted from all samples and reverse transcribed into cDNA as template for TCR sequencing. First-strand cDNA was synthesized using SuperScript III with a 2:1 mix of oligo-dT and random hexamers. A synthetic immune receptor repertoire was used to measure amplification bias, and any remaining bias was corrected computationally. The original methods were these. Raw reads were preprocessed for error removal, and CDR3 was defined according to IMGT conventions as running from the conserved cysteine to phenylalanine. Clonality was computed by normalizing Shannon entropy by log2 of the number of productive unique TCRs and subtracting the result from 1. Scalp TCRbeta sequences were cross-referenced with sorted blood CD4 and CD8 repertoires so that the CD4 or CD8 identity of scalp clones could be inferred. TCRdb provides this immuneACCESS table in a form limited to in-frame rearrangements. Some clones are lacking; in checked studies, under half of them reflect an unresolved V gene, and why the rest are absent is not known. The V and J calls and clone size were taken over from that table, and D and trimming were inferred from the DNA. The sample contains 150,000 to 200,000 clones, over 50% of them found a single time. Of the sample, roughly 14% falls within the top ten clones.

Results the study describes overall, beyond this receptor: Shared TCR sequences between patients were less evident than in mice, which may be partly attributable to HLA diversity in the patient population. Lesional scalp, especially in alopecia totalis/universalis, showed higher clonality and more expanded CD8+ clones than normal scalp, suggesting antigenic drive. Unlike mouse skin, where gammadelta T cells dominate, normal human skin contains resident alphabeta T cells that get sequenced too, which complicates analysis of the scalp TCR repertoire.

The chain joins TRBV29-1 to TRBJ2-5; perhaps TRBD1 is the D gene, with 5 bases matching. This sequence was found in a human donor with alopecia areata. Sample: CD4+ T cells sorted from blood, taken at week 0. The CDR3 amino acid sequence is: CSVEEGAEETQYF. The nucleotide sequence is TGCAGCGTTGAAGAAGGGGCCGAGGAGACCCAGTACTTC.